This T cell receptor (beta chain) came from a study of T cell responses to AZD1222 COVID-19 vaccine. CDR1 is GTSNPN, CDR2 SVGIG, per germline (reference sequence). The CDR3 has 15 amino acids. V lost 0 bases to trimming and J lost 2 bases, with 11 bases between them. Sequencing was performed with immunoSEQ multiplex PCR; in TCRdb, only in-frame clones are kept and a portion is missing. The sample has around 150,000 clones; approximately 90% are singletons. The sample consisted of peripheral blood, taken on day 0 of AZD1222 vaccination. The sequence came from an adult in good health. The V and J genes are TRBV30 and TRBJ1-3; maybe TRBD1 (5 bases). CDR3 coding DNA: TGTGCCTGGAGTGTAGGTCGGGGGGCTGGAAACACCATATATTTT. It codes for CAWSVGRGAGNTIYF.